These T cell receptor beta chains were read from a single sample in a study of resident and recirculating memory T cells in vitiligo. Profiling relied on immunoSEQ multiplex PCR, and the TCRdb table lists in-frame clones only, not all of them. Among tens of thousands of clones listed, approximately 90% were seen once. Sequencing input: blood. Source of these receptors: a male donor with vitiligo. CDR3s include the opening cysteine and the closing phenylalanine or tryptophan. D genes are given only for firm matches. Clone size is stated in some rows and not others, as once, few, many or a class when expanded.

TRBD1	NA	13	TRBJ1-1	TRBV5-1	TGCGCCAGCAAGATGACAGGGGGGACTGAAGCTTTCTTT	CASKMTGGTEAFF
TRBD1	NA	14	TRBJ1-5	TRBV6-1	TGTGCCAGCAGAGTGACAGGGGGCAATCAGCCCCAGCATTTT	CASRVTGGNQPQHF
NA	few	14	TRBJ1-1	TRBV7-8	TGTGCCAGCACGACTGCCATCATGAACACTGAAGCTTTCTTT	CASTTAIMNTEAFF
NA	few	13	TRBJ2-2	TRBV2	TGTGCCAGCAGTGCCGACAGCACCGGGGAGCTGTTTTTT	CASSADSTGELFF
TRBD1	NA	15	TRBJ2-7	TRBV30	TGTGCCTGGACCTTCCCAGGACAGGGGGCAAGAGAGCAGTACTTC	CAWTFPGQGAREQYF
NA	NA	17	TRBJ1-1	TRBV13	TGTGCCAGCAGCTTAGAACCGGTACGGGGATTCGGCACTGAAGCTTTCTTT	CASSLEPVRGFGTEAFF
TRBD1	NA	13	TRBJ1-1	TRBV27	TGTGCCACCCGACACAGGGGGAACACTGAAGCTTTCTTT	CATRHRGNTEAFF
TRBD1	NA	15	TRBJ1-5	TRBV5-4	TGTGCCAGCAGCTTGGACAGGGGGCACGGTCAGCCCCAGCATTTT	CASSLDRGHGQPQHF
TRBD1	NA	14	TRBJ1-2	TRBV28	TGTGCCAGCAGTTCCCAGGGGGCTGACTATGGCTACACCTTC	CASSSQGADYGYTF
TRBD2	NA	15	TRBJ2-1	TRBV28	TGTGCCAGCAGTCCCCTACGGGGGGGGTACAATGAGCAGTTCTTC	CASSPLRGGYNEQFF
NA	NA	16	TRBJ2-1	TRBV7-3	TGTGCCAGCAGCCCCTACGGACAGAGCTCCTACAATGAGCAGTTCTTC	CASSPYGQSSYNEQFF
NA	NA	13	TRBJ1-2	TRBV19	TGTGCCAGTAGCCGCGGACCCCAGGGCGGCTACACCTTC	CASSRGPQGGYTF
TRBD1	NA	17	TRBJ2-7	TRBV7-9	TGTGCCAGCACCCCCGTTTCGGGCCGGACAGGATCGTCCGAGCAGTACTTC	CASTPVSGRTGSSEQYF
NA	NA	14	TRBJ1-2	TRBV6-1	TGTGCCAGCAGTAATTCTGACGGGAACTATGGCTACACCTTC	CASSNSDGNYGYTF
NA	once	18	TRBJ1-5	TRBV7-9	TGTGCCAGCAGCTTTCGCGGGCCCGGGGGAGTGGGAAGTCAGCCCCAGCATTTT	CASSFRGPGGVGSQPQHF
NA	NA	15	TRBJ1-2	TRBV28	TGTGCCAGCAGTCACCCTTCACAGGAGTACTATGGCTACACCTTC	CASSHPSQEYYGYTF
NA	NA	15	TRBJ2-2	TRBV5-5	TGTGCCAGCAGCAATCGGACAGCGAACACCGGGGAGCTGTTTTTT	CASSNRTANTGELFF
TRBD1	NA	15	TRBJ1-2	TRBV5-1	TGCGCCAGCAGCTTAAGTCCCGGGACAGGGGATGGCTACACCTTC	CASSLSPGTGDGYTF
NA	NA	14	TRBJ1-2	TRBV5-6	TGTGCCAGCAGCTTCCCTGACACAAACTATGGCTACACCTTC	CASSFPDTNYGYTF
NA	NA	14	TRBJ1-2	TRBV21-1	TGTGCCAGCAGCAAAGTCGAGAGCCCCTATGGCTACACCTTC	CASSKVESPYGYTF
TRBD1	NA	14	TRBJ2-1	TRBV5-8	TGTGCCAGCAGCTCCCGGACAGGGGGTAACGAGCAGTTCTTC	CASSSRTGGNEQFF
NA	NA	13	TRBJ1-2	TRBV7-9	TGTGCCAGCAGCTACAGGGTGAACTATGGCTACACCTTC	CASSYRVNYGYTF
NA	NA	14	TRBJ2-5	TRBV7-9	TGTGCCAGCAGCTTAGCGGGCCGAGTGGAGACCCAGTACTTC	CASSLAGRVETQYF
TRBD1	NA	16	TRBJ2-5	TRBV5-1	TGCGCCAGCAGCCTACTAGGGACAGGGGATATGGAGACCCAGTACTTC	CASSLLGTGDMETQYF
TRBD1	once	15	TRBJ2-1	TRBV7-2	TGTGCCAGCAGCCAAGGGACAGGGTCCTGGAATGAGCAGTTCTTC	CASSQGTGSWNEQFF
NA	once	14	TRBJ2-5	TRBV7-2	TGTGCCAGCAGCTTAGGGTGGCCGGGGGAGACCCAGTACTTC	CASSLGWPGETQYF
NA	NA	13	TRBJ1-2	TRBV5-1	TGCGCCAGCAGCGTTGGGAGCACGGGTGGCTACACCTTC	CASSVGSTGGYTF
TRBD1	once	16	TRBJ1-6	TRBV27	TGTGCCAGCAGTTCTCCCACCGGGACAGGGAATTCACCCCTCCACTTT	CASSSPTGTGNSPLHF
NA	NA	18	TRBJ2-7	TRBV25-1	TGTGCCAGCAGTGAATCGTTATCCTCCCCGGGTCGGTCCTACGAGCAGTACTTC	CASSESLSSPGRSYEQYF
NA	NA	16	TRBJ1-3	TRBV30	TGTGCCTGGAGTGTACATCATCTAGGTTGTGGAAACACCATATATTTT	CAWSVHHLGCGNTIYF
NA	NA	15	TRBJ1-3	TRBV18	TGTGCCAGCTCGCGGGGCTGGGATTCTGGAAACACCATATATTTT	CASSRGWDSGNTIYF
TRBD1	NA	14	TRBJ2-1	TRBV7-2	TGTGCCAGCACGGAAAGACAGGGGGCGGATGAGCAGTTCTTC	CASTERQGADEQFF
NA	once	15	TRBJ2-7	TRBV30	TGTGCCTGGAGTAAGGGCGGGACGACATACTACGAGCAGTACTTC	CAWSKGGTTYYEQYF
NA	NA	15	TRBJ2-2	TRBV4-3	TGCGCCAGCAGCCAAGATAGCAGAAACACCGGGGAGCTGTTTTTT	CASSQDSRNTGELFF
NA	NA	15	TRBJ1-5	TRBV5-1	TGCGCCAGCAGCTTGGGGGGACTGCGAAATCAGCCCCAGCATTTT	CASSLGGLRNQPQHF